These T cell receptor beta chains were read from a single sample in a study of cytomegalovirus exposure and HLA in healthy donors. TCRdb's table, derived via immunoSEQ multiplex PCR, lists solely in-frame clones and lacks some. The sample records around 75,000 clones, 70% to 80% being singletons. Source material: PBMCs. These receptor sequences come from a man aged 35-49 years in good health and CMV-seronegative. The CDR3 runs from the conserved cysteine through the conserved F or W. D genes are given only for firm matches. Rows give clone size only sometimes, using once, few, many, or a class for an expanded clone.

abundance	j_gene	d_gene	v_gene	CDR3aa	CDR3nt
-	TRBJ2-1	TRBD1	TRBV7-2	CASSLARGNEQFF	TGTGCCAGCAGCTTAGCCAGGGGGAATGAGCAGTTCTTC
-	TRBJ1-1	-	TRBV11-3	CASSLGEGSEAFF	TGTGCCAGCAGCTTAGGTGAGGGTTCTGAAGCTTTCTTT
medium-sized	TRBJ2-6	TRBD2	TRBV4-3	CASSQDGGAGANVLTF	TGCGCCAGCAGCCAAGATGGGGGGGCTGGGGCCAACGTCCTGACTTTC
-	TRBJ2-2	-	TRBV7-2	CASSLRGSHTGELFF	TGTGCCAGCAGCTTAAGGGGTAGTCACACCGGGGAGCTGTTTTTT
-	TRBJ2-3	TRBD2	TRBV4-2	CASSQGTSGDSTDTQYF	TGTGCCAGCAGCCAAGGGACTAGCGGGGATTCCACAGATACGCAGTATTTT
-	TRBJ2-7	TRBD1	TRBV19	CASSVGPGQGTSRATYEQYF	TGTGCCAGTAGTGTCGGCCCGGGACAGGGAACGTCAAGGGCTACCTACGAGCAGTACTTC
-	TRBJ1-4	TRBD1	TRBV4-3	CASRDRGREKLFF	TGCGCCAGCAGGGACAGGGGGCGTGAAAAACTGTTTTTT
-	TRBJ1-1	-	TRBV7-9	CASSLGGEAEAFF	TGTGCCAGCAGCTTAGGGGGGGAAGCAGAAGCTTTCTTT
-	TRBJ2-7	TRBD1	TRBV7-3	CASSLEQGATYEQYF	TGTGCCAGCAGCTTAGAGCAGGGGGCAACCTACGAGCAGTACTTC
-	TRBJ1-1	TRBD1	TRBV2	CASNSQGGDAFF	TGTGCCAGCAACTCTCAGGGGGGTGACGCTTTCTTT
-	TRBJ2-7	-	TRBV7-9	CASSFGTAEQYF	TGTGCCAGCAGCTTTGGGACTGCCGAGCAGTACTTC
once	TRBJ1-4	-	TRBV11-2	CASSLGLQEKLFF	TGTGCCAGCAGCTTAGGACTACAGGAAAAACTGTTTTTT
few	TRBJ1-4	TRBD1	TRBV28	CASSPGGTGPGEKLFF	TGTGCCAGCAGTCCTGGTGGGACAGGCCCTGGGGAAAAACTGTTTTTT
-	TRBJ1-6	-	TRBV7-9	CASSTPPGSYNSPLHF	TGTGCCAGCAGCACCCCCCCGGGATCCTATAATTCACCCCTCCACTTT
-	TRBJ1-2	TRBD1	TRBV29-1	CSVTRGHNYGYTF	TGCAGCGTTACCAGGGGGCATAACTATGGCTACACCTTC
-	TRBJ1-1	-	TRBV10-3	CAIRGRAVAEAFF	TGTGCCATCAGGGGGAGGGCTGTCGCTGAAGCTTTCTTT
-	TRBJ1-2	-	TRBV7-9	CASSELQDGYTF	TGTGCCAGCAGCGAGTTACAGGATGGCTACACCTTC
once	TRBJ1-1	-	TRBV5-1	CASSLRGGTEAFF	TGCGCCAGCAGCTTACGAGGGGGCACTGAAGCTTTCTTT
once	TRBJ2-2	-	TRBV5-4	CASSLLARGTNTGELFF	TGTGCCAGCAGCTTGTTGGCCCGCGGAACGAACACCGGGGAGCTGTTTTTT
-	TRBJ1-2	-	TRBV19	CASSILLGGGNYGYTF	TGTGCCAGTAGTATCCTCCTCGGGGGTGGCAACTATGGCTACACCTTC
-	TRBJ2-2	-	TRBV2	CASSEVDSGGRELFF	TGTGCCAGCAGTGAAGTCGATAGCGGAGGGCGGGAGCTGTTTTTT
-	TRBJ2-7	TRBD2	TRBV19	CASSSQRGSYEQYF	TGTGCCAGTAGTTCCCAGCGGGGGTCCTACGAGCAGTACTTC
-	TRBJ1-5	TRBD1	TRBV27	CASSFGQGGNQPQHF	TGTGCCAGCAGTTTTGGCCAGGGGGGCAATCAGCCCCAGCATTTT
-	TRBJ1-5	-	TRBV7-9	CASSLGTTGGMVGNQPQHF	TGTGCCAGCAGCTTAGGGACGACCGGAGGGATGGTAGGCAATCAGCCCCAGCATTTT
once	TRBJ2-2	-	TRBV29-1	CSVENPFGIVAGNTGELFF	TGCAGCGTTGAAAACCCATTCGGAATTGTGGCGGGCAACACCGGGGAGCTGTTTTTT
-	TRBJ2-1	TRBD2	TRBV5-1	CASTWGGRNNEQFF	TGCGCCAGCACCTGGGGGGGTCGAAACAATGAGCAGTTCTTC
-	TRBJ2-7	TRBD2	TRBV5-1	CASSLGAGVDYEQYF	TGCGCCAGCAGTCTGGGAGCGGGAGTTGATTACGAGCAGTACTTC
-	TRBJ2-1	TRBD2	TRBV5-8	CASGPRGVLAGANEQFF	TGTGCCAGCGGCCCGAGGGGGGTACTAGCGGGGGCGAATGAGCAGTTCTTC
-	TRBJ2-3	-	TRBV6-4	CASSPQPSTDTQYF	TGTGCCAGCAGTCCACAACCTAGCACAGATACGCAGTATTTT
-	TRBJ1-1	-	TRBV29-1	CSVEATTGLEAFF	TGCAGCGTTGAAGCCACGACAGGACTTGAAGCTTTCTTT
-	TRBJ2-3	-	TRBV9	CASSVLVTPDTQYF	TGTGCCAGCAGCGTACTAGTAACCCCAGATACGCAGTATTTT
few	TRBJ2-6	-	TRBV7-3	CASSFSGHSGANVLTF	TGTGCCAGCAGCTTCAGCGGGCACTCTGGGGCCAACGTCCTGACTTTC
-	TRBJ2-5	-	TRBV6-5	CASSYSERETQYF	TGTGCCAGCAGTTACAGTGAGAGAGAGACCCAGTACTTC